The 25 T cell receptor beta chains reported below all come from one sample, sequenced in a study of T cell repertoires in cytomegalovirus infection. Which antigens these TCRs recognize remains unknown. TCRdb reprocessed the reads via MiXCR and lists one record per CDR3 protein. Of 750,000 to 900,000 distinct CDR3 sequences in the sample, about 28% were seen once. The sequencing here drew on cultured CD8+ T cells from PBMCs, taken from culture after CMV antigen stimulation. The receptors derive from a human donor in good health (CMV status not recorded). Some clones in this sample may be carry-over from other donors' samples.

This clonotype was recorded only once. V is TRBV6-5 and J is TRBJ1-6; 8 bases map to TRBD1. CDR1 is MNHEY, CDR2 SVGAGI, per germline. The length of the CDR3 is 16 residues. The J segment lost 5 bases and the V segment lost 1 base, leaving 4 bases of the junction unmatched. The CDR3 coding sequence is TGTGCCAGCAGTTACTTGCAGGGGGCGCATAATTCACCCCTCCACTTT. This sequence encodes CASSYLQGAHNSPLHF.

The gene calls are TRBV20-1 and TRBJ1-1; D perhaps matches TRBD1 (5 bases). Germline CDR1 and CDR2: DFQATT and SNEGSKA (reference sequence). This CDR3 contains 12 residues. CDR3 coding DNA: TGCACCAGGGACGCTTTGAACACTGAAGCTTTCTTT. Translation: CTRDALNTEAFF.

This clonotype was seen once. A read error may account for a junction end that differs from germline. The chain couples TRBV12-3 or TRBV12-4 to TRBJ2-1; 13 bases fit TRBD2. The CDR3 consists of 18 residues. CDR3 bases: TGTGCCAGCAGAACCGGGACTAGCGGGGACCCCTCCTACAATGATCAGTTCTTC. Protein: CASRTGTSGDPSYNDQFF.

The V and J genes are TRBV9 and TRBJ2-1; 10 nucleotides agree with TRBD2. The germline V gene encodes CDR1 SGDLS and CDR2 YYNGEE. The CDR3 has 16 residues. The V and J ends lost 3 bases and 6 bases, in that order; junction bases with no gene match: 9. The DNA for the CDR3 is TGTGCCAGCAGCGCCCGAGCGGGGGGGTACGGCAATGAGCAGTTCTTC. It yields the protein CASSARAGGYGNEQFF. Using reference TRBV9 and TRBJ2-1 for the parts outside the CDR3, the full variable domain is DSGVTQTPKHLITATGQRVTLRCSPRSGDLSVYWYQQSLDQGLQFLIQYYNGEERAKGNILERFSAQQFPDLHSELNLSSLELGDSALYFCASSARAGGYGNEQFFGPGTRLTVL.

This clonotype was seen only once. A much larger clone lies one base from this, so it may be a read error. The V and J genes are TRBV7-3 and TRBJ2-3; 10 bases align to TRBD2. V shed 4 bases, J shed 5 bases, and the junction held 6 bases outside the gene matches. The CDR3 sequence is 15 residues long. Germline V gives CDR1 SGHTA, CDR2 FQGTGA. The CDR3 sequence: CASSSGTSVEDTQYF. The CDR3 DNA reads as TGTGCCAGCAGCTCGGGGACTAGCGTGGAAGATACGCAGTATTTT.

The rearrangement links TRBV6-6 to TRBJ2-7, with D unresolved. This CDR3 comprises 13 residues. Germline V gene lookup returns CDR1 MNHNY and CDR2 SVGAGI (reference sequence). Trimming took off 0 bases at V and 6 bases at J, with 9 bases between the two ends. The DNA for the CDR3 is TGTGCCAGCAGTTACTCGGAGAGAGGCGAGCAGTACTTC. Translating gives CASSYSERGEQYF.

The chain employs TRBV7-9 and TRBJ1-3; no definite D call. The CDR3 loop spans 15 amino acids. Germline CDR1 reads SEHNR; CDR2 reads FQNEAQ (reference sequence). The V gene lost 0 bases and the J gene lost 0 bases, with 6 bases spanning the gap. The CDR3 loop is CASSLAGPSGNTIYF. The CDR3 nucleotides read TGTGCCAGCAGCTTAGCAGGACCCTCTGGAAACACCATATATTTT. Full variable domain (missing parts from reference TRBV7-9 and TRBJ1-3): DTGVSQNPRHKITKRGQNVTFRCDPISEHNRLYWYRQTLGQGPEFLTYFQNEAQLEKSRLLSDRFSAERPKGSFSTLEIQRTEQGDSAMYLCASSLAGPSGNTIYFGEGSWLTVV.

This chain uses TRBV7-6 with TRBJ1-5; D gene unclear. CDR1 is SGHVS, CDR2 FNYEAQ, per germline. V was trimmed by 5 bases and J by 6 bases, leaving 11 bases between them. The CDR3 loop spans 13 amino acids. CDR3 DNA sequence: TGTGCCAGCAGCGAAGGGTCTGGTCAGCCCCAGCATTTT. Translating it yields CASSEGSGQPQHF.

The V and J genes are TRBV29-1 and TRBJ1-2; TRBD1 agrees at 8 bases. Per germline, CDR1 SQVTM and CDR2 ANQGSEA. This CDR3 is 13 amino acids long. J was trimmed by 6 bases and V by 7 bases; bases with no gene match: 10. CDR3 bases: TGCAGCGGGCGGGTAATGACAGGGGATGGCTACACCTTC. This sequence encodes CSGRVMTGDGYTF. Combining the CDR3 with reference TRBV29-1 and TRBJ1-2 gives the whole variable domain SAVISQKPSRDICQRGTSLTIQCQVDSQVTMMFWYRQQPGQSLTLIATANQGSEATYESGFVIDKFPISRPNLTFSTLTVSNMSPEDSSIYLCSGRVMTGDGYTFGSGTRLTVV.

This clonotype was picked up a small number of times. The chain is built from TRBV4-1 and TRBJ1-6; 11 bases are shared with TRBD1. The germline V gene has CDR1 MGHRA and CDR2 YSYEKL. Losses at the gene ends were 0 bases for V and 10 bases for J; bases not matched to a gene: 2. The CDR3 is 15 amino acids. The CDR3 DNA is TGCGCCAGCAGCCAAGATGGGACAGGGGGGTCACCCCTCCACTTT. This translates into CASSQDGTGGSPLHF.

V usage is TRBV20-1 and J usage is TRBJ2-7; D remains ambiguous. The length of the CDR3 is 14 residues. Germline CDR1 is DFQATT and CDR2 is SNEGSKA (reference sequence). Trimming pared 0 bases from V and 2 bases from J, leaving 11 bases between. The CDR3 DNA reads as TGCAGTGCTAGAGATCGATACGCCACCTACGAGCAGTACTTC. It codes for CSARDRYATYEQYF.

This clonotype has a count of ten or more. The V gene is TRBV7-6, the J gene TRBJ1-1; D gene unclear. Trimming removed 5 bases from V and 0 bases from J, with 10 bases in between. CDR1 and CDR2 (germline): SGHVS, FNYEAQ. The CDR3 runs 14 residues. CDR3 DNA sequence: TGTGCCAGCAGCGGTCCCGGGATGAACACTGAAGCTTTCTTT. It translates to CASSGPGMNTEAFF.

This chain links TRBV11-1 with TRBJ2-1, with 9 bases fitting TRBD1. Losses at the gene ends were 4 bases for V and 5 bases for J; bases not matched to a gene: 3. The CDR3 spans 14 residues. The V gene's germline CDR1 is SGHAT and CDR2 FQDESV (reference sequence). CDR3: CASSSDRGDNEQFF. In DNA form, the CDR3 reads TGTGCCAGCAGCTCGGACAGGGGTGACAATGAGCAGTTCTTC.

This clonotype was seen a few times. V usage is TRBV9 and J usage is TRBJ1-5; a possible D gene is TRBD1 (6 bases). V shed 0 bases and J shed 7 bases, with 11 bases lying between them. The length of the CDR3 is 14 residues. Germline CDR1 SGDLS, CDR2 YYNGEE. CDR3 DNA: TGTGCCAGCAGCGTAGAACAGGGAGGCCAGCCCCAGCATTTT. Its translation is CASSVEQGGQPQHF.

J is TRBJ2-7 and V is TRBV6-2 or TRBV6-3; D may correspond to TRBD1 or TRBD2 (6 bases each). The CDR3 extends over 12 amino acids. Deletions cut 7 bases from V and 5 bases from J, with 12 bases between. Germline loops: CDR1 MNHEY, CDR2 SVGEGT. The CDR3: CASKGGPNEQYV. The CDR3 DNA is TGTGCCAGCAAAGGGGGGCCCAACGAGCAGTACGTC.

The chain carries TRBV12-3 or TRBV12-4 and TRBJ1-2; D gene uncertain. Deletions cut 2 bases from V and 7 bases from J, with 8 bases between. There are 12 residues in the CDR3. CDR3 sequence reads: CASSLLGSGYTF. Written as DNA, the CDR3 is TGTGCCAGCAGTTTATTGGGTAGTGGCTACACCTTC.

In the case of this clonotype: At one boundary the junction diverges from the germline segment, which might be a read error. This rearrangement joins TRBV2 to TRBJ2-7; 10 nucleotides match TRBD1. This CDR3 has 14 amino acids. Germline values: CDR1 SNHLY, CDR2 FYNNEI. DNA of the CDR3: TGTGCCAGCAGTGAACGGTGGACAGGGGGGACTATTGGGTTC. Translating it yields CASSERWTGGTIGF.

The V and J genes are TRBV4-1 and TRBJ1-2; 7 nucleotides agree with TRBD1. J gave up 7 bases and V 4 bases, and 6 bases lay outside the gene matches. Germline CDR1 MGHRA, CDR2 YSYEKL. This CDR3 comprises 13 residues. CDR3 amino acids: CASSPGNRGGYTF. CDR3 bases: TGCGCCAGCAGCCCGGGTAACAGGGGTGGCTACACCTTC.

This chain links TRBV2 with TRBJ1-5; 9 positions match TRBD1. The trim removed 8 bases at V and 0 bases at J, leaving 11 bases unmatched. CDR3 length: 17 amino acids. Germline CDR1 and CDR2: SNHLY and FYNNEI. The CDR3 DNA reads as TGTGCCAGCTCGCCGGGACAGGGCCCATATAGCAATCAGCCCCAGCATTTT. This encodes CASSPGQGPYSNQPQHF.

In its sample, this clonotype was seen once. A read error may account for a junction end that differs from germline. V and J are TRBV6-2 or TRBV6-3 and TRBJ1-1, with D possibly matching TRBD1 (5 bases). CDR1 is MNHEY, CDR2 SVGEGT, per germline. This CDR3 region has 12 residues. CDR3 sequence reads: CASSYPDNEASF. The CDR3 nucleotides read TGTGCCAGCAGTTACCCGGACAATGAAGCTTCCTTT.

This clonotype has ten or more counts. CDR3 nucleotide sequence: TGTGCTAGTGGTCGGGACACCTACGAGCAGTACTTC. It codes for CASGRDTYEQYF. The chain joins TRBV12-5 to TRBJ2-7, with D possibly matching TRBD1 (6 bases). The CDR3 is 12 amino acids. V was pared by 5 bases and J by 2 bases, with 7 bases between. In germline, CDR1 is LGHNT, CDR2 FRNRAP.

CDR3 coding DNA: TGTGCCAGCTTGGGGCTGGAGGACACTGAAGCTTTCTTT. Its translation: CASLGLEDTEAFF. The chain combines TRBV13 with TRBJ1-1, with D perhaps matching TRBD1 (5 bases). The CDR3 covers 13 residues. CDR1 is PRHDT, CDR2 FYEKMQ, per germline (reference sequence). V lost 8 bases, J lost 3 bases, and 13 bases lay in between.

The J gene is TRBJ2-3, the V gene TRBV7-8; D not certain. V was trimmed by 4 bases and J by 4 bases, leaving 9 bases between them. The CDR3 contains 13 residues. CDR1 and CDR2 (germline): SGHVS, FQNEAQ. Here the CDR3 DNA reads TGTGCCAGCAGCTCTCAAGCAGCAGATACGCAGTATTTT. Its translation is CASSSQAADTQYF.

Only one count was recorded for this clonotype. The rearrangement links TRBV24-1 to TRBJ2-2, with D perhaps matching TRBD1 (6 bases). Germline loops: CDR1 KGHDR, CDR2 SFDVKD. The CDR3 extends over 16 amino acids. The V and J ends lost 2 bases and 3 bases respectively, with 12 bases between them. DNA of the CDR3: TGTGCCACCAGTGATTGGAGCGAGGGGGACACCGGGGAGCTGTTTTTT. This translates into CATSDWSEGDTGELFF.

The rearrangement links TRBV6-2 or TRBV6-3 to TRBJ2-1; 9 bases fit TRBD2. The CDR3 covers 16 residues. The germline CDR1 and CDR2 sequences are MNHEY and SVGEGT. V shed 6 bases, J shed 4 bases, and the junction held 10 bases outside the gene matches. The CDR3 sequence: CASSRSQRGAYNEQFF. The CDR3 coding sequence is TGTGCCAGCAGCCGATCCCAGCGGGGGGCTTACAATGAGCAGTTCTTC.